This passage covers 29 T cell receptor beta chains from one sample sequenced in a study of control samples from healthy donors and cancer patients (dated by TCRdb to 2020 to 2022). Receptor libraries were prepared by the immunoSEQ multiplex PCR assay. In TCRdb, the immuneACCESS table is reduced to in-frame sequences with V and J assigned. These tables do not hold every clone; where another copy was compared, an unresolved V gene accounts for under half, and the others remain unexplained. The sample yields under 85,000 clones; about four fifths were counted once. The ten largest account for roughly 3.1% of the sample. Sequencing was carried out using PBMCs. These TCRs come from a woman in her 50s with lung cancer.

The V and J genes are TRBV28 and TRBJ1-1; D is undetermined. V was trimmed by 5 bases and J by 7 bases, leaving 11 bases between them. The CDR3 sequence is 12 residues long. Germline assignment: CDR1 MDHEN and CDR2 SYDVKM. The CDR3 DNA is TGTGCCAGCAGTCTGGCACCCATTGAAGCTTTCTTT. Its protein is CASSLAPIEAFF.

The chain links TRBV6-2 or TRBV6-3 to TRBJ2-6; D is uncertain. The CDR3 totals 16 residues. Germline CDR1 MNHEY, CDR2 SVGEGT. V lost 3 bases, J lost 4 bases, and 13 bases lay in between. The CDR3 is CASSYGVGAGANVLTF. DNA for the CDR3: TGTGCCAGCAGTTATGGGGTCGGAGCGGGGGCCAACGTCCTGACTTTC.

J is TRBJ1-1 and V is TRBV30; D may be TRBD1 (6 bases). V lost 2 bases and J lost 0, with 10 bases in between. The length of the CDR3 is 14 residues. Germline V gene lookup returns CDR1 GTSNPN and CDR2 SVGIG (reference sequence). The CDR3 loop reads CAWSTGYLNTEAFF. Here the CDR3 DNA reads TGTGCCTGGAGTACAGGGTACCTGAACACTGAAGCTTTCTTT.

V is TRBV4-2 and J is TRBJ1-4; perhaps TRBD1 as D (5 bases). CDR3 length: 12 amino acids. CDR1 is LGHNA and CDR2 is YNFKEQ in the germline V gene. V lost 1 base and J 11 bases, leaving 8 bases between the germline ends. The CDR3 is CASSQVGGKLFF. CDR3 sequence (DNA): TGTGCCAGCAGCCAAGTTGGGGGGAAACTGTTTTTT.

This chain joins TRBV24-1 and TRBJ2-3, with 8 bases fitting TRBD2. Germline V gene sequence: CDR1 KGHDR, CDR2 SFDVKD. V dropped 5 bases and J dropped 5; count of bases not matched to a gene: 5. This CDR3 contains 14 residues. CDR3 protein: CATSVGGAGDTQYF. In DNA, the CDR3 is TGTGCCACCAGTGTCGGGGGGGCCGGAGATACGCAGTATTTT.

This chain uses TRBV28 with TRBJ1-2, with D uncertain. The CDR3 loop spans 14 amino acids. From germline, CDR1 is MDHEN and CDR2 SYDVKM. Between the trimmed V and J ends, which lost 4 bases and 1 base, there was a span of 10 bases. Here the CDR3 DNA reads TGTGCCAGCAGTTATTCGGCGGGTAACTATGGCTACACCTTC. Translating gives CASSYSAGNYGYTF.

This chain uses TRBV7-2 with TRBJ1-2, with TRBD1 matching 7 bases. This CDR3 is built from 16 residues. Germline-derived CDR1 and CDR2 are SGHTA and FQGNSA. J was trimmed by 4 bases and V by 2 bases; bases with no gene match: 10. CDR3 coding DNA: TGTGCCAGCAGCTTACCCGCGGGTCGGGACAGCTATGGCTACACCTTC. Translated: CASSLPAGRDSYGYTF.

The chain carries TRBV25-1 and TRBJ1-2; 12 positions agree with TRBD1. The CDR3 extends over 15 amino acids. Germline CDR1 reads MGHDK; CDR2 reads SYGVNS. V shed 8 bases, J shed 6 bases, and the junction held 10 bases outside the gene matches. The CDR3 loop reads CASAAGQGAPNGYTF. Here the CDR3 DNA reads TGTGCCAGCGCCGCGGGACAGGGGGCGCCTAATGGCTACACCTTC.

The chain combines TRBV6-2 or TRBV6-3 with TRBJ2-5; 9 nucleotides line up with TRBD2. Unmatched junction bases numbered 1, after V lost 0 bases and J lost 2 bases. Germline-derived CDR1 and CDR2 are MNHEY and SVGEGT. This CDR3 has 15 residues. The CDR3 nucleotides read TGTGCCAGCAGTTACTCGGGACTAGCTCAAGAGACCCAGTACTTC. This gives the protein CASSYSGLAQETQYF.

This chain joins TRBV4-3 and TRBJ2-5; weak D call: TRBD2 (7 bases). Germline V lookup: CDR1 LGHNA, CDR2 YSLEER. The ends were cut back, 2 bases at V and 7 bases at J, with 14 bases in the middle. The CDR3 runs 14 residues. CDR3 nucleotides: TGCGCCAGCAGCCAAACTGCGGGGGCTGGGACCCAGTACTTC. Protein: CASSQTAGAGTQYF.

The CDR3 loop reads CAWSVGQLNTGELFF. In nucleotides, the CDR3 is TGTGCCTGGAGTGTTGGTCAGTTAAACACCGGGGAGCTGTTTTTT. V is TRBV30 and J is TRBJ2-2, with D hard to call. CDR3 length: 15 residues. Trimming pared 0 bases from V and 2 bases from J, leaving 10 bases between. Germline CDR1 GTSNPN, CDR2 SVGIG (reference sequence).

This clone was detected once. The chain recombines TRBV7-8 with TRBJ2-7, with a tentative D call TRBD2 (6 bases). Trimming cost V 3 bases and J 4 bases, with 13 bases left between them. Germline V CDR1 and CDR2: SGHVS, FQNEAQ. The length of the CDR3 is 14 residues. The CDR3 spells CASSLEPRGYEQYF. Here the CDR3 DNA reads TGTGCCAGCAGCTTGGAACCCCGGGGGTACGAGCAGTACTTC. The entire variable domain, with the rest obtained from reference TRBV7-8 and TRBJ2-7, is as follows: GAGVSQSPRYKVAKRGQDVALRCDPISGHVSLFWYQQALGQGPEFLTYFQNEAQLDKSGLPSDRFFAERPEGSVSTLKIQRTQQEDSAVYLCASSLEPRGYEQYFGPGTRLTVT.

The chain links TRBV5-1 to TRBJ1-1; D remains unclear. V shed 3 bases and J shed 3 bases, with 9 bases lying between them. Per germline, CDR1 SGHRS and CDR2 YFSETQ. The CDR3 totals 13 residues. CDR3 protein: CASSSGIYTEAFF. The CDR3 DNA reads TGCGCCAGCAGCTCCGGGATCTACACTGAAGCTTTCTTT. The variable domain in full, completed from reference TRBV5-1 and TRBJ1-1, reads KAGVTQTPRYLIKTRGQQVTLSCSPISGHRSVSWYQQTPGQGLQFLFEYFSETQRNKGNFPGRFSGRQFSNSRSEMNVSTLELGDSALYLCASSSGIYTEAFFGQGTRLTVV.

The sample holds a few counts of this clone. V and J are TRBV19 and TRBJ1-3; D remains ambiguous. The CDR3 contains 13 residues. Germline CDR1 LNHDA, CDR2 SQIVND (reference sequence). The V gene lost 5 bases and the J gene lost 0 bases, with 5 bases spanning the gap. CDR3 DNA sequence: TGTGCCAGTAGTGGCAGCTCTGGAAACACCATATATTTT. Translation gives CASSGSSGNTIYF.

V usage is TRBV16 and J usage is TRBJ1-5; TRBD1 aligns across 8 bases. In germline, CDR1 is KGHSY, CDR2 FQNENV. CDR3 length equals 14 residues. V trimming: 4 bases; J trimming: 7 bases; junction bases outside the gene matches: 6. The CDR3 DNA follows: TGTGCCAGCAGCCCCGGACAGGGACGGCAGCCCCAGCATTTT. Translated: CASSPGQGRQPQHF.

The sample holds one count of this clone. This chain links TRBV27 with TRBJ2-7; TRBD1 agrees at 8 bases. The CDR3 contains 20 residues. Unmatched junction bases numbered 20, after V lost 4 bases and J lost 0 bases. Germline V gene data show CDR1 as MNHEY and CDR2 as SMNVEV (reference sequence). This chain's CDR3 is CASSYALGTGRELRSYEQYF. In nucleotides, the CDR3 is TGTGCCAGCAGTTACGCCCTAGGGACAGGCAGAGAACTTCGCTCCTACGAGCAGTACTTC.

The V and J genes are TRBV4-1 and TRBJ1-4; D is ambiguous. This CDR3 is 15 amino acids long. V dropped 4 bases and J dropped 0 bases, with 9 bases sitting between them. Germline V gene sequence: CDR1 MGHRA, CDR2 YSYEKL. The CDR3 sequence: CASSPPQTTNEKLFF. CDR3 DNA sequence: TGCGCCAGCAGCCCCCCCCAGACAACTAATGAAAAACTGTTTTTT.

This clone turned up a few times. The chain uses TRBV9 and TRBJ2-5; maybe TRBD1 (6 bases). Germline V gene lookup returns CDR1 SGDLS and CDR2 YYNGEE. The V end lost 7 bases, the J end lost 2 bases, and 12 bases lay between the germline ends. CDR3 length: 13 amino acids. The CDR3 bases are TGTGCCAGCGGAGGACAGAAACAAGAGACCCAGTACTTC. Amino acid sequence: CASGGQKQETQYF.

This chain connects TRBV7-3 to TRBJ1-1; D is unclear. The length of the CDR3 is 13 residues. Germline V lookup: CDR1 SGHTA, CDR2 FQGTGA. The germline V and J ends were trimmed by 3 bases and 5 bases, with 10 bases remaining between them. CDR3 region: CASSLEQKTEAFF. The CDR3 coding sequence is TGTGCCAGCAGCTTGGAACAGAAAACTGAAGCTTTCTTT.

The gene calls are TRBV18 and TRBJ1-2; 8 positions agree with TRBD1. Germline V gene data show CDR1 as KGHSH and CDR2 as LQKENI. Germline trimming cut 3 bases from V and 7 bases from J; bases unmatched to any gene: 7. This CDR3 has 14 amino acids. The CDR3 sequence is CASSPTGEARGYTF. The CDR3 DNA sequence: TGTGCCAGCTCACCGACAGGGGAGGCTCGTGGCTACACCTTC.

The CDR3 loop reads CASSQGGLGELFF. CDR3 coding DNA: TGTGCCAGCAGCCAAGGTGGACTCGGGGAGCTGTTTTTT. The chain is built from TRBV3-1 (or the pseudogene TRBV3-2) and TRBJ2-2; D is perhaps TRBD2 (5 bases). Per the germline V gene, CDR1 is LGHDT and CDR2 is YNNKEL (reference sequence). Between the trimmed V and J ends, which lost 1 base and 7 bases, there was a span of 7 bases. This CDR3 comprises 13 residues.

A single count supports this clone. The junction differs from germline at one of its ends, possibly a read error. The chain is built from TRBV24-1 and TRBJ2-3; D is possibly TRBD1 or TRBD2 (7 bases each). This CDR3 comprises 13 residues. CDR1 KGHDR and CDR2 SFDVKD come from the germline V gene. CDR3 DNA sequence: TGTGCCTCCAGGGGGGGCCGGGAAGATACGCAGTATTTT. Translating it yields CASRGGREDTQYF.

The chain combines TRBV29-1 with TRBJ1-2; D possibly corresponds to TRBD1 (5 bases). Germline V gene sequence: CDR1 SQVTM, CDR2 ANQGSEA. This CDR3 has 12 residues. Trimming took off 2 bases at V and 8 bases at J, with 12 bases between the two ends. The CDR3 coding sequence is TGCAGCGTTGAATCTGCGGGACGGGGCTACACCTTC. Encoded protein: CSVESAGRGYTF.

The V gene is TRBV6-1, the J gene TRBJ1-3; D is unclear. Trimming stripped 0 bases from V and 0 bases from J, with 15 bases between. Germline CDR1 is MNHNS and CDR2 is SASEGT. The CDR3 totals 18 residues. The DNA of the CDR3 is TGTGCCAGCAGTGAAGCTTCGGTTGGATTTGGCTCTGGAAACACCATATATTTT. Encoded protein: CASSEASVGFGSGNTIYF.

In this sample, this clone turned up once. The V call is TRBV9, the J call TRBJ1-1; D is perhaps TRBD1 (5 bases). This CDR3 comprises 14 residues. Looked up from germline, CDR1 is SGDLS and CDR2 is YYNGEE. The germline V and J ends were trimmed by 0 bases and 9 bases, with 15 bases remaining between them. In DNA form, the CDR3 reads TGTGCCAGCAGCGTAGACCTTGGGGCACCTAAAGCTTTCTTT. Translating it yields CASSVDLGAPKAFF. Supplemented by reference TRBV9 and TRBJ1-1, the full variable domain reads DSGVTQTPKHLITATGQRVTLRCSPRSGDLSVYWYQQSLDQGLQFLIQYYNGEERAKGNILERFSAQQFPDLHSELNLSSLELGDSALYFCASSVDLGAPKAFFGQGTRLTVV.

This chain's CDR3 is CASSLLGTGVYQPQHF. The CDR3 DNA reads TGTGCCAGCAGTTTGCTCGGGACAGGGGTCTATCAGCCCCAGCATTTT. This chain links TRBV28 with TRBJ1-5, with 10 bases matching TRBD1. Per germline, CDR1 MDHEN and CDR2 SYDVKM. The length of the CDR3 is 16 residues. With 3 bases clipped from V and 5 bases from J, the junction kept 7 bases outside the gene matches.

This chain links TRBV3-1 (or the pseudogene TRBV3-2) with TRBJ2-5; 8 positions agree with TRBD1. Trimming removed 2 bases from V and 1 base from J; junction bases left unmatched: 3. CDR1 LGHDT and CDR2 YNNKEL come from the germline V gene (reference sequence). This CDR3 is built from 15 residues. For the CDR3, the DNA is TGTGCCAGCAGCCAAAGGACAGGGTTCCAAGAGACCCAGTACTTC. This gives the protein CASSQRTGFQETQYF.

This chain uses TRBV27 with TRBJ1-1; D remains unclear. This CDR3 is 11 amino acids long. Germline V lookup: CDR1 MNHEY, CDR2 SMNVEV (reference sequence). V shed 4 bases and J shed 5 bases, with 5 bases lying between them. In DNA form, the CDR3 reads TGTGCCAGCAGTTCGCCTACTGAAGCTTTCTTT. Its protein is CASSSPTEAFF.

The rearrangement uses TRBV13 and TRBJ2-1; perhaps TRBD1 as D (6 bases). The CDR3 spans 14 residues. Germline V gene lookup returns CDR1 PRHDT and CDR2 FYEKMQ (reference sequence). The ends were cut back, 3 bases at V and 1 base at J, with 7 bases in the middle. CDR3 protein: CASSLTGSYNEQFF. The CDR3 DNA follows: TGTGCCAGCAGCTTGACAGGATCCTACAATGAGCAGTTCTTC.